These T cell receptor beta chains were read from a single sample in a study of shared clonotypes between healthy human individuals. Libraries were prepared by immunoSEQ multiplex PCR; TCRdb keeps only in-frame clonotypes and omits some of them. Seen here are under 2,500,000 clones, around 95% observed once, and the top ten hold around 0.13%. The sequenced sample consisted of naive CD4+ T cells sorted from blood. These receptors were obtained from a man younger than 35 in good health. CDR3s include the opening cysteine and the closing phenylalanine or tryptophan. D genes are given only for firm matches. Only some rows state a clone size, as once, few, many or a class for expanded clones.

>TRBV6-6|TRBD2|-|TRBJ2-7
TGTGCCACCTCTCCCTCGAAGCGGGGGTATGAGCAGTACTTC
CATSPSKRGYEQYF
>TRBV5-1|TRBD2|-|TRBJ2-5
TGCGCCAGCAAAGGGCTAGCGGGGGTCGGTAGGGAGACCCAGTACTTC
CASKGLAGVGRETQYF
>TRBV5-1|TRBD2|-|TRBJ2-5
TGCGCCAGCAGATGGACTAGCGGGGAGACCCAGTACTTC
CASRWTSGETQYF
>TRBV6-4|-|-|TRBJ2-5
TGTGCCAGCAGTCACTACAGGGTTACCCAGTACTTC
CASSHYRVTQYF
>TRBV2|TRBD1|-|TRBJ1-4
TGTGCCACCTCCGGACAGGGGTATGAAAAACTGTTTTTT
CATSGQGYEKLFF
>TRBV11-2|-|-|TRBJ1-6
TGTGCCAGCAGCTTAGTTCCAATTGGTTCACCCCTCCACTTT
CASSLVPIGSPLHF
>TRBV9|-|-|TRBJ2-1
TGTGCCAGCAGCCGGGGGAGGAGCTCCTACAATGAGCAGTTCTTC
CASSRGRSSYNEQFF
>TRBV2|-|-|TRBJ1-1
TGTGCCAGCAGTGAGGAGAGTTGGCCCCGAGATGAAGCTTTCTTT
CASSEESWPRDEAFF
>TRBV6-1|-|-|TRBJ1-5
TGTGCCAGCAGTGAAGCTGGAGGTTTCGATCAGCCCCAGCATTTT
CASSEAGGFDQPQHF
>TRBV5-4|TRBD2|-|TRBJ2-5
TGTGCCAGCAGCTTGGCTAGCGGGAGGCAAGAGACCCAGTACTTC
CASSLASGRQETQYF
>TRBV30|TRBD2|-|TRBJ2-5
TGTGCCTGGAGTGTAGCGGGGGGCCCGTCTCAAGAGACCCAGTACTTC
CAWSVAGGPSQETQYF
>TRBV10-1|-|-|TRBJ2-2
TGCGCCAGCAGTGGAGGGAACACCGGGGAGCTGTTTTTT
CASSGGNTGELFF
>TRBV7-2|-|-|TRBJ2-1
TGTGCCAGCAGCTTATGGGCCACCTCCCTCAATGAGCAGTTCTTC
CASSLWATSLNEQFF
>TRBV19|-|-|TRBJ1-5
TGTGCCAGTAGTATAGTGGGGGGGGACGGCAATCAGCCCCAGCATTTT
CASSIVGGDGNQPQHF
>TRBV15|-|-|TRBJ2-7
TGTGCCACCAGCAGAGGTACGGATTCCTACGAGCAGTACTTC
CATSRGTDSYEQYF
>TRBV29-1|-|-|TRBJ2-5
TGCAGTTGGTCCCAACAAGAGACCCAGTACTTC
CSWSQQETQYF
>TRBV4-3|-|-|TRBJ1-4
TGCGCCAGCAGCCAAGATCTGGGGTCAACTAATGAAAAACTGTTTTTT
CASSQDLGSTNEKLFF
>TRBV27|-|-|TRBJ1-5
TGTGCCAGCACCACGACCAAGGGGGGCCAGCCCCAGCATTTT
CASTTTKGGQPQHF
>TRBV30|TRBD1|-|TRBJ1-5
TGTGCCTGGAGTGATGACAGGGGTAGCAATCAGCCCCAGCATTTT
CAWSDDRGSNQPQHF
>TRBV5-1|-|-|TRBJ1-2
TGCGCCAGCAGCTCGGTCGAAGCAGGGCTGGATGGCTACACCTTC
CASSSVEAGLDGYTF
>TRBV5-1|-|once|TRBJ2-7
TGCGCCAGCAGCGGGGGGTACGAGCAGTACTTC
CASSGGYEQYF
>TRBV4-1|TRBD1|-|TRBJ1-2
TGCGCCAGCAGCCTTTTAGTCCGGGACAGGGTAAAGAGCTATGGCTACACCTTC
CASSLLVRDRVKSYGYTF
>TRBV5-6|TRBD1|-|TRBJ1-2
TGTGCCAGCAGCCCGGGAAGGGGGCTTTTTGGCTACACCTTC
CASSPGRGLFGYTF
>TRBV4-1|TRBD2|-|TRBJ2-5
TGCGCCAGCAGCCAAGCTGGGACTAGCTGGCAGACCCAGTACTTC
CASSQAGTSWQTQYF
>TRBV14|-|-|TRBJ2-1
TGTGCCAGCAGCCCCCGGGTGGGGGCGAACAATGAGCAGTTCTTC
CASSPRVGANNEQFF
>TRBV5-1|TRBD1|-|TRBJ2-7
TGCGCCAGCAGCGCGCAACCCGGACAGGCCTCCGAGCAGTACTTC
CASSAQPGQASEQYF
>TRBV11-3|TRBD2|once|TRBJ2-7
TGTGCCAGCAGCAAAACCGGGACTAGCGGGACCTACGAGCAGTACTTC
CASSKTGTSGTYEQYF
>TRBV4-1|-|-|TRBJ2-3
TGCGCCAGCAGCCGCCTGAACACAGATACGCAGTATTTT
CASSRLNTDTQYF
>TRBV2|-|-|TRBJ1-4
TGTGCCAGCAGTGAATCAGGGGCCTCTAATGAAAAACTGTTTTTT
CASSESGASNEKLFF
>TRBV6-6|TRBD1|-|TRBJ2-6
TGTGCCAGCAGTAGACAGGGGTTTGGGGCCAACGTCCTGACTTTC
CASSRQGFGANVLTF
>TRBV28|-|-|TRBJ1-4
TGTGCCAGCCGGATGGGTCCTAATGAAAAACTGTTTTTT
CASRMGPNEKLFF
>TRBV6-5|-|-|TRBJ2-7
TGTGCCAGCAGTTACTCGAGACAGGCGGCCGGTGGCGAGCAGTACTTC
CASSYSRQAAGGEQYF
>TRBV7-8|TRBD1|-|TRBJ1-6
TGTGCCAGCAGCTCACAGGGGAAGGGGAATTCACCCCTCCACTTT
CASSSQGKGNSPLHF
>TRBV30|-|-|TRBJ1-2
TGTGCCTGGCGGAAGGGGAAGATTGGGGGCGGGCCGGGTGCGTACTATGGCTACACCTTC
CAWRKGKIGGGPGAYYGYTF
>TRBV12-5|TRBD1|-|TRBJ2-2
TGTGCTAGTGGTTTGGCGACCACAGGGGCGGACACCGGGGAGCTGTTTTTT
CASGLATTGADTGELFF
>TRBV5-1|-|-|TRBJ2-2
TGCGCCAGCAGCTCCCCTTTGCGGGGCAAAACCGGGGAGCTGTTTTTT
CASSSPLRGKTGELFF
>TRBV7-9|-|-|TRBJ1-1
TGTGCCAGCAGCACAAAGGGACTGGGCGCTGAAGCTTTCTTT
CASSTKGLGAEAFF
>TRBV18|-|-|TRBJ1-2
TGTGCCAGCTCACCAACCGAGAGAAACTATGGCTACACCTTC
CASSPTERNYGYTF
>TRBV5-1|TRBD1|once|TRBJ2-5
TGCGCCAGCAGCTTGGTAGGGGGCGAGGGGGAGACCCAGTACTTC
CASSLVGGEGETQYF
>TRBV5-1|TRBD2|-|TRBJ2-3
TGCGCCAGCAGCTTCTTCTTAGCGGGGGGGCCTTCAGATACGCAGTATTTT
CASSFFLAGGPSDTQYF
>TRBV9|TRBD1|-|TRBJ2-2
TGTGCCAGCGAGGGGACAGGGGGCTGGACCGGGGAGCTGTTTTTT
CASEGTGGWTGELFF
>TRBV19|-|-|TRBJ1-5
TGTGCCAGTAGTATAAGAGGTGGGGGCAGCAATCAGCCCCAGCATTTT
CASSIRGGGSNQPQHF
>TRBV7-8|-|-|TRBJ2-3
TGTGCCAGCAGCTTAGGAGCTAGCCTGGATACGCAGTATTTT
CASSLGASLDTQYF
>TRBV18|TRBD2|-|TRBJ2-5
TGTGCCAGCTCACCGGGGACTAGCGGGAGTCAAGAGACCCAGTACTTC
CASSPGTSGSQETQYF
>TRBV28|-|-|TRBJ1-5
TGTGCCAGCGGGGTTTCAGGGCAGCCCCAGCATTTT
CASGVSGQPQHF
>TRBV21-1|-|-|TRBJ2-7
TGTGCCAGCAGTAACAGGGGCTACGAGCAGTACTTC
CASSNRGYEQYF
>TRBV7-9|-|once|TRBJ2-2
TGTGCCAGCAGCTTACAGGGTACCGGGGAGCTGTTTTTT
CASSLQGTGELFF